This T cell receptor (beta chain) was recovered during a study of cytomegalovirus exposure and HLA in healthy donors (dated by TCRdb to 2015 to 2018). As for the study more broadly: The 650 to 750 repertoires of the first cohort and the 95 to 150 validation repertoires were produced on the same platform, according to a later analysis. The study combined high-throughput TCR immunosequencing, statistical association of individual TCRs with disease status, and machine learning to predict cytomegalovirus infection status. A separate validation cohort of roughly 130 different subjects was used in addition to the roughly 620-subject first cohort. The aim of the study was to test whether cataloging public T cell receptors could identify signatures of past pathogen exposure. The research as a whole found: The validation cohort had no HLA typing available for a later analysis, so co-occurrence within that cohort was assessed over all 130 or so repertoires. The study listed 150 to 200 TCR beta chains as associated with cytomegalovirus. In both the original and validation cohorts, the classifier was reported to diagnose cytomegalovirus status with high specificity and sensitivity. According to the authors, the approach could potentially be generalized to other disease states and immunological phenotypes. In vitro tests confirmed that a few of the cytomegalovirus-associated TCR beta chains recognize cytomegalovirus antigens. While some public TCRs were present in many individuals, most TCR sequences turned up only very rarely across donors. In a later analysis, TCRs clustered in the first cohort were found to also tend to co-occur in the roughly 120 validation repertoires, with 94% of cluster scores above 0.

Receptors were amplified or captured by the immunoSEQ multiplex PCR assay. From the authors' description of their analysis: To diagnose cytomegalovirus status from the catalog of TCR beta chain sequences, a statistical classification framework was built. Entries here come from immuneACCESS through TCRdb and include only in-frame sequences with V and J called. Some clones fail to appear in such tables; in the studies checked, an unresolved V gene covers under half of the shortfall, and the cause of the remainder is unknown. From that table come the V and J calls and clone size; the DNA was used to work out D and trimming. In this sample the table shows roughly 330,000 clones, about 90% of which occur a single time. Of the sample, over 1% is held by the ten largest clones. The donors were included in the validation cohort of roughly 120 subjects, a group kept apart from the roughly 670-subject first cohort.

This clone was picked up one time. No antigen is known for it. Base qualities were left out, and no much larger clone turns up one base away. The origin of this receptor is a woman in her thirties in good health and CMV-seropositive. The specimen was PBMCs.

The CDR3 amino acid sequence is: CASSLGLAGGFDTQYF. The DNA is TGTGCCAGCAGCTTAGGACTAGCGGGGGGGTTTGATACGCAGTATTTT. The chain uses TRBV7-2 and TRBJ2-3, and 14 junction bases match TRBD2. Trimming leaves V shorter by 1 base and J shorter by 6 bases, with the junction holding 3 bases beyond the gene matches. The germline V gene supplies CDR1 SGHTA and CDR2 FQGNSA. Reading from cysteine to phenylalanine, the CDR3 counts 16 amino acids. Here the CDR3 DNA is all that survives: 48 bases in frame from base 1.